The T cell receptor (beta chain) described here comes from a study of blood T cells in healthy people across ages. Study-wide context: The template switching approach captured approximately one barcoded beta molecule for every two T cells.

CDR1 is DFQATT, CDR2 SNEGSKA, per germline (reference sequence). The ends were cut back, 0 bases at V and 0 bases at J, with 8 bases in the middle. This CDR3 is 14 amino acids long. The use of a sample-barcoded 5' primer and a J-beta primer mix characterized a second PCR of about 6 to 11 cycles. Every cDNA molecule bore a tag from a template-switch adaptor containing 12 random nucleotides. In TCRdb, the 5' RACE reads were re-called with MiXCR into one record per CDR3 protein. Here the sample spans about 280,000 distinct CDR3 sequences, roughly 26% being singletons. For every donor, a draw yielded 7.5 to 10 milliliters of peripheral blood.

This sequence originates from a woman aged 65 to 85 in good health. Specimen: blood. The chain couples TRBV20-1 to TRBJ1-1; D is possibly TRBD1 (6 bases). CDR3 nucleotides: TGCAGTGCTAGAGAGGACAGCATGAACACTGAAGCTTTCTTT. Its translation is CSAREDSMNTEAFF.